This TCR beta chain was sequenced during a study of cytomegalovirus exposure and HLA in healthy donors. Both 60 Vbeta primers and 13 Jbeta primers went into the PCR. Sequencing used immunoSEQ multiplex PCR; TCRdb keeps in-frame clones, though not all of them. The sample totals over 75,000 clones. The sample was PBMCs. The sequence was collected from a man aged 50-60 years in good health and CMV-seronegative.

The CDR3 coding sequence is TGTGCCAGCAGTCCCGGGACAGGTAGTTCACCCCTCCACTTT. The encoded protein is CASSPGTGSSPLHF. The chain carries TRBV7-9 and TRBJ1-6; 8 bases agree with TRBD1. The V gene end was trimmed by 6 bases and the J gene end by 9 bases; junction bases not matched to a gene: 7. Germline values: CDR1 SEHNR, CDR2 FQNEAQ (reference sequence). The CDR3 loop spans 14 amino acids.